This T cell receptor (beta chain) was obtained from a study of cytomegalovirus exposure and HLA in healthy donors. On this clone itself: Its antigen remains unknown.

Use of 60 Vbeta and 13 Jbeta primers characterized the PCR. This table comes from immunoSEQ multiplex PCR, and its TCRdb copy is limited to in-frame clones, with some not included. The repertoire consists of tens of thousands of clones, with roughly 90% occurring once and the leading ten covering approximately 2.5%. Unrecorded immune exposures were likely, despite nominal health at sampling. Study outcomes and limitations: Fewer N-insertions than the roughly 670-donor mean were reportedly shown by an Asian-associated ancestry cluster in a later analysis. Researchers reportedly found TCR beta sequences accurately predicted most subjects' HLA-A and HLA-B alleles.

Germline V gives CDR1 MGHDK, CDR2 SYGVNS. This CDR3 has 14 amino acids. The germline V and J ends were trimmed by 2 bases and 1 base, with 8 bases remaining between them. The source is a woman under 30 in good health and CMV-seronegative. The sequencing sample was made of PBMCs. V gene TRBV25-1 combines with J gene TRBJ1-1; possibly TRBD1 for D (6 bases). The CDR3 sequence: CASSETGRNTEAFF. As DNA, the CDR3 is TGTGCCAGCAGTGAAACAGGGCGGAACACTGAAGCTTTCTTT.